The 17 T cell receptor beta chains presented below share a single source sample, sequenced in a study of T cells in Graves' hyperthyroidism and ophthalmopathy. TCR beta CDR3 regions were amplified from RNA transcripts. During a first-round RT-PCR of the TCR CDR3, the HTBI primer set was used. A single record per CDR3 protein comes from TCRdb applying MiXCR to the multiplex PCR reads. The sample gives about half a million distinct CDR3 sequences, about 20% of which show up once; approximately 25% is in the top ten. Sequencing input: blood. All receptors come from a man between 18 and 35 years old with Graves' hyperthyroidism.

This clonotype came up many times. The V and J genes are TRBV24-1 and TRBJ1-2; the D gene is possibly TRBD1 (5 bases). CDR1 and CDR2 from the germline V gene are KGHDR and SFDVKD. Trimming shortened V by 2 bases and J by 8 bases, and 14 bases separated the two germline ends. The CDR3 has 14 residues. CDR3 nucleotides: TGTGCCACCAGTGATTCCCGGGGGGGGTTCGGCTACACCTTC. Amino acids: CATSDSRGGFGYTF.

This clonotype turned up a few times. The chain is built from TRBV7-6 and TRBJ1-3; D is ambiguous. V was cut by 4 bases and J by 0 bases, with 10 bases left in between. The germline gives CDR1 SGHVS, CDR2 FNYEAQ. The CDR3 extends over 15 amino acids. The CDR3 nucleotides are TGTGCCAGCAGCTCCAATCCGAGCTCTGGAAACACCATATATTTT. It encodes CASSSNPSSGNTIYF.

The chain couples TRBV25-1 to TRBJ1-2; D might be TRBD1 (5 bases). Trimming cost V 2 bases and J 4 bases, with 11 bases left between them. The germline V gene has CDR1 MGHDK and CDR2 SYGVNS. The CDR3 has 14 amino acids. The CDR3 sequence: CASSEATETYGYTF. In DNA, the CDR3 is TGTGCCAGCAGTGAAGCGACAGAGACCTATGGCTACACCTTC.

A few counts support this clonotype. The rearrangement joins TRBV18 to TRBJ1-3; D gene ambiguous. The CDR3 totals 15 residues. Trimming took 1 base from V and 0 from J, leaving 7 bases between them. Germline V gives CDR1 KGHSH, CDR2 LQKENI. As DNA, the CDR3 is TGTGCCAGCTCACCACGGGAGAGCTCTGGAAACACCATATATTTT. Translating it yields CASSPRESSGNTIYF.

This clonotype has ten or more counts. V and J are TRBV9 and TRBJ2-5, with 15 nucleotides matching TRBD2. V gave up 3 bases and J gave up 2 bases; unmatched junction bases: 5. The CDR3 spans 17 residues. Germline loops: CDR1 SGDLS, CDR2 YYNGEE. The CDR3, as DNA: TGTGCCAGCAGCGGGCCGGGACTAGCGGGGGGACAAGAGACCCAGTACTTC. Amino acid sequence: CASSGPGLAGGQETQYF.

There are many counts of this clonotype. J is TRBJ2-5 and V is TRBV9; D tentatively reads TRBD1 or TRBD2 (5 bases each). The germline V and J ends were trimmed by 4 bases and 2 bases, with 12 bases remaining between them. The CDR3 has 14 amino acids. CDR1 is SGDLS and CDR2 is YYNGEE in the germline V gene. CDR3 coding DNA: TGTGCCAGCAGCCGGGACGGTGGACAAGAGACCCAGTACTTC. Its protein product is CASSRDGGQETQYF.

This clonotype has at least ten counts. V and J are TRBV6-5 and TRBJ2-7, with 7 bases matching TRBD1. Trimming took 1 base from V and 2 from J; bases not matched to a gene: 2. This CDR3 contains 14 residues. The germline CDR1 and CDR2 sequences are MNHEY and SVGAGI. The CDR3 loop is CASSYFQGAYEQYF. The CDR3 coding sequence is TGTGCCAGCAGTTACTTCCAGGGGGCCTACGAGCAGTACTTC.

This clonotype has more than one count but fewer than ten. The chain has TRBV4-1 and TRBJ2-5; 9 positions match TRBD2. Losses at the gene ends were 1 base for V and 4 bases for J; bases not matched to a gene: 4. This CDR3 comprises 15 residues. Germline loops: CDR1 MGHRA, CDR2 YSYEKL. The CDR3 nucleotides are TGCGCCAGCAGCCAAGTGGGCGGGAGGGGAGAGACCCAGTACTTC. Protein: CASSQVGGRGETQYF.

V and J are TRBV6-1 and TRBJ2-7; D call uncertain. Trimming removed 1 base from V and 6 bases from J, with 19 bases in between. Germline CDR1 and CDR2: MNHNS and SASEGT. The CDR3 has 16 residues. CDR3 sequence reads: CASSEGLARRGSEQYF. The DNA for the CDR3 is TGTGCCAGCAGTGAAGGTCTGGCTCGTCGAGGTAGCGAGCAGTACTTC.

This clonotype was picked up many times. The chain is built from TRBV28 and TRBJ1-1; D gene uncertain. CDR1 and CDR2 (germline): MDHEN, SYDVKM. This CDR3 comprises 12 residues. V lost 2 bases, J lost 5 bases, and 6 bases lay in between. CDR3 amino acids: CASSLEMTEAFF. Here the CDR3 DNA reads TGTGCCAGCAGTTTAGAGATGACTGAAGCTTTCTTT.

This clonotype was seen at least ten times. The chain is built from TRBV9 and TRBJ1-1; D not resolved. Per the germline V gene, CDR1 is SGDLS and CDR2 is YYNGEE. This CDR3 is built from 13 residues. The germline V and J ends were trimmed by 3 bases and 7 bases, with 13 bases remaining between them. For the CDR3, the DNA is TGTGCCAGCAGCGCCGTCGGTGGGGATGAAGCTTTCTTT. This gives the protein CASSAVGGDEAFF. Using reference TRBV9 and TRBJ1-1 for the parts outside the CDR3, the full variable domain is DSGVTQTPKHLITATGQRVTLRCSPRSGDLSVYWYQQSLDQGLQFLIQYYNGEERAKGNILERFSAQQFPDLHSELNLSSLELGDSALYFCASSAVGGDEAFFGQGTRLTVV.

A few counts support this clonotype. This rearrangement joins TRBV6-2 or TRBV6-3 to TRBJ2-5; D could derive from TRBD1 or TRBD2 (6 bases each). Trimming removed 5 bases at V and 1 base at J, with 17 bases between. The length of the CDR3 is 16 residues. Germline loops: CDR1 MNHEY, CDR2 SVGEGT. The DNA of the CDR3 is TGTGCCAGCAGTGATGCGCACGGGGGCAGCCAAGAGACCCAGTACTTC. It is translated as CASSDAHGGSQETQYF.

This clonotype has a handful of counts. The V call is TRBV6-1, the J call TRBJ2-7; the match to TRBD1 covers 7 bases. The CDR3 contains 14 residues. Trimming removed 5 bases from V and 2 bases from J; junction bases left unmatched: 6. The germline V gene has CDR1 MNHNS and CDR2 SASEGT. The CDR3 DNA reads TGTGCCAGCAGTAGCCGGGACAGCACCTACGAGCAGTACTTC. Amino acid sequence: CASSSRDSTYEQYF.

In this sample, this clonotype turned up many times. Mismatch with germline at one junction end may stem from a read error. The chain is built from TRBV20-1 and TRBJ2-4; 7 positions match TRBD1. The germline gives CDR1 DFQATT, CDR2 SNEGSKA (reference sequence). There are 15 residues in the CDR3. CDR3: CSAGDRVGVENIQYF. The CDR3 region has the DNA TGCAGTGCTGGAGACAGGGTGGGCGTGGAAAACATTCAGTACTTC.

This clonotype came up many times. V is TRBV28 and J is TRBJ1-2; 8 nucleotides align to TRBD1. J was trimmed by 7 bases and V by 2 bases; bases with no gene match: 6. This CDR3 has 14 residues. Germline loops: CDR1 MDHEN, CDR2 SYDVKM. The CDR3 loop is CASSLDRGESGYTF. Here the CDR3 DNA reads TGTGCCAGCAGTTTAGACAGGGGTGAATCTGGCTACACCTTC.

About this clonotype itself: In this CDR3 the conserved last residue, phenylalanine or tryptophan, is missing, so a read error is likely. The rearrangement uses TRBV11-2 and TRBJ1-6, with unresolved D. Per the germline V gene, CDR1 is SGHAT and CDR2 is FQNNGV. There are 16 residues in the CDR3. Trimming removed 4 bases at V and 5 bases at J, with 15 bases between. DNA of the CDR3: TGTGCCAGCAGCTCCGCCCGTTGGGCGGATAATTCACCCCTCCACCTT. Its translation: CASSSARWADNSPLHL.

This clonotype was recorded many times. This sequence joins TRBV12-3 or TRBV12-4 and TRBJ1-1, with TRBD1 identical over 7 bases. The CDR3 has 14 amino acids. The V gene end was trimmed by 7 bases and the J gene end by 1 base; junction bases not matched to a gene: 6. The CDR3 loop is CASNLNRGNTEAFF. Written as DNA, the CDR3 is TGTGCCAGCAATCTCAACAGGGGGAACACTGAAGCTTTCTTT.